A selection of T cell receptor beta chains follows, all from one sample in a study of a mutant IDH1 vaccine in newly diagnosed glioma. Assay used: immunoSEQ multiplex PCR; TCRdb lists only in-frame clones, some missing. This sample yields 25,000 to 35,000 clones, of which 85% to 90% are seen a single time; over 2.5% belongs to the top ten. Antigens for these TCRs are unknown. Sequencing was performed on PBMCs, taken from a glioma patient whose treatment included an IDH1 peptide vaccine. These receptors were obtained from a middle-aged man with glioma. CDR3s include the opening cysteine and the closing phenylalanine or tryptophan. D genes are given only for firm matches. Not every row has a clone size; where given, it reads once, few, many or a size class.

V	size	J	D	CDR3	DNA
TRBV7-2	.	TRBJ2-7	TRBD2	CASSLGLAGGQSEQYF	TGTGCCAGCAGCCTCGGACTAGCGGGAGGGCAGAGCGAGCAGTACTTC
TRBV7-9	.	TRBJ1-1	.	CASSLAEAEAFF	TGTGCCAGCAGCTTAGCGGAGGCTGAAGCTTTCTTT
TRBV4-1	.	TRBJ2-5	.	CASSPFSTSQETQYF	TGCGCCAGCAGCCCTTTTTCAACTAGTCAAGAGACCCAGTACTTC
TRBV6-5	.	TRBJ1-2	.	CASSYSLRGGGYTF	TGTGCCAGCAGTTACAGTTTGCGCGGAGGCGGCTACACCTTC
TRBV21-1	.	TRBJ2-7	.	CASSRLPTGTGAYEQYF	TGTGCCAGCAGCCGACTTCCAACCGGGACAGGCGCCTACGAGCAGTACTTC
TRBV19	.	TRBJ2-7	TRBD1	CASSYGQVAYEQYF	TGTGCCAGTAGTTACGGACAGGTTGCCTACGAGCAGTACTTC
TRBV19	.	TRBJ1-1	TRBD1	CASMYTGGKDTEAFF	TGTGCCAGTATGTACACAGGGGGCAAGGACACTGAAGCTTTCTTT
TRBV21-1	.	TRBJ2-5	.	CASSKGTGRKQETQYF	TGTGCCAGCAGCAAAGGCACAGGAAGGAAGCAAGAGACCCAGTACTTC
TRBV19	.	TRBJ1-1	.	CASSTAGSGTEAFF	TGTGCCAGTAGTACGGCAGGGTCGGGCACTGAAGCTTTCTTT
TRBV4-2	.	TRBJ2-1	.	CASSQDGTENNEQFF	TGTGCCAGCAGCCAAGACGGAACAGAAAACAATGAGCAGTTCTTC
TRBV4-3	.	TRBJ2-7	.	CASSQVWVAGRGSYEQYF	TGCGCCAGCAGCCAAGTATGGGTAGCAGGGAGAGGGTCCTACGAGCAGTACTTC
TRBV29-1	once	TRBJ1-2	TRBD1	CSGWDRDGYGYTF	TGCAGCGGATGGGACAGGGACGGCTATGGCTACACCTTC
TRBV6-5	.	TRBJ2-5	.	CASSLVGRETQYF	TGTGCCAGCAGTTTGGTGGGACGAGAGACCCAGTACTTC
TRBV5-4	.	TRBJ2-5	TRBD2	CASSRGLAGETQYF	TGTGCCAGCAGCCGCGGACTAGCGGGAGAGACCCAGTACTTC
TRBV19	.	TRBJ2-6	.	CASSDQGSGGANVLTF	TGTGCCAGTAGTGACCAGGGCTCGGGAGGGGCCAACGTCCTGACTTTC
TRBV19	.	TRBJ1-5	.	CASSIGGDTNQPQHF	TGTGCCAGTAGTATAGGGGGGGACACCAATCAGCCCCAGCATTTT
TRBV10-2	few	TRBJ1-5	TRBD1	CASSAGTGSNQPQHF	TGCGCCAGCAGTGCCGGGACAGGTTCCAATCAGCCCCAGCATTTT
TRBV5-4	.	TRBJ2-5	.	CASRPRMGAQETQYF	TGTGCCAGCCGGCCCCGGATGGGGGCCCAAGAGACCCAGTACTTC
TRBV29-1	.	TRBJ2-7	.	CSAPGTPSYEQYF	TGCAGCGCTCCCGGGACACCCTCCTACGAGCAGTACTTC
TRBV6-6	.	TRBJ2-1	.	CASSSLQSNEQFF	TGTGCCAGCAGCTCTTTGCAGAGCAATGAGCAGTTCTTC
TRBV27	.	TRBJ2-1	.	CASSPGQLSSYNEQFF	TGTGCCAGCAGTCCAGGACAGCTGAGCTCCTACAATGAGCAGTTCTTC
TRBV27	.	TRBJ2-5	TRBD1	CATSPGGRETQYF	TGTGCCACCTCCCCAGGGGGCAGGGAGACCCAGTACTTC
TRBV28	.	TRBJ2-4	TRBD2	CASSPPGGRKNIQYF	TGTGCCAGCAGTCCCCCGGGGGGTAGAAAAAACATTCAGTACTTC
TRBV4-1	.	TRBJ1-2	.	CASSHMTTGLRDYGYTF	TGCGCCAGCAGCCATATGACGACAGGTTTGAGGGACTATGGCTACACCTTC
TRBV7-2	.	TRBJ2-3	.	CASSLGLGGSTDTQYF	TGTGCCAGCAGCTTGGGGCTTGGCGGGAGCACAGATACGCAGTATTTT
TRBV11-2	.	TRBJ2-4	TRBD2	CASSSLSGGANIQYF	TGTGCCAGCAGCTCGCTCAGCGGGGGGGCAAACATTCAGTACTTC
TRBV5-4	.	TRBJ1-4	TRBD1	CASSSHRDRGATNEKLFF	TGTGCCAGCAGCTCCCACCGGGACAGGGGTGCAACTAATGAAAAACTGTTTTTT
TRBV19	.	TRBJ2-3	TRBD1	CASSIQQGADTQYF	TGTGCCAGTAGTATCCAACAGGGGGCAGATACGCAGTATTTT
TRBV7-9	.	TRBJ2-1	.	CASSLKAGMGFF	TGTGCCAGCAGCTTAAAGGCAGGAATGGGATTCTTC
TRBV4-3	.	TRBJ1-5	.	CASSGGSNQPQHF	TGCGCCAGTTCGGGCGGTAGCAATCAGCCCCAGCATTTT
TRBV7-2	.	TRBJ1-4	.	CASSPGGLANEKLFF	TGTGCCAGCAGTCCCGGGGGGCTAGCTAATGAAAAACTGTTTTTT
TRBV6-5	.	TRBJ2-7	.	CASSHRGGEQYF	TGTGCCAGCAGCCACAGGGGGGGGGAGCAGTACTTC
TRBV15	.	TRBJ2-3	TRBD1	CATSRRTGAGTDTQYF	TGTGCCACCAGCAGAAGGACAGGGGCGGGCACAGATACGCAGTATTTT
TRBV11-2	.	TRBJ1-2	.	CASSLDRQGYGYTF	TGTGCCAGCAGCTTAGATCGGCAGGGTTATGGCTACACCTTC
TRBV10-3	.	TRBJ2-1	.	CAISESKGSSYNEQFF	TGTGCCATCAGTGAGTCGAAGGGAAGCTCCTACAATGAGCAGTTCTTC
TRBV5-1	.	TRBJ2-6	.	CASSLDLSGANVLTF	TGCGCCAGCAGCCTGGACCTCTCTGGGGCCAACGTCCTGACTTTC
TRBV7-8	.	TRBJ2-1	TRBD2	CASSSERERGNEQFF	TGTGCCAGCAGCTCGGAGCGGGAACGCGGAAATGAGCAGTTCTTC
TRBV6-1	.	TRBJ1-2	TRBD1	CASITDRAYGYTF	TGTGCCAGCATTACGGACAGGGCCTATGGCTACACCTTC
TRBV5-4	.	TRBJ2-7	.	CASSRDGGSPYEQYF	TGTGCCAGCAGCAGGGACGGGGGAAGTCCCTACGAGCAGTACTTC
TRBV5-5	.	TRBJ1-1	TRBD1	CASRTGDLTEAFF	TGTGCCAGCAGGACAGGGGATCTGACTGAAGCTTTCTTT
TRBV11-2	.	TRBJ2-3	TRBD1	CASSLEQGFRDTQYF	TGTGCCAGCAGCTTAGAACAGGGGTTTCGGGATACGCAGTATTTT
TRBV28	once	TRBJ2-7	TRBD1	CASSLVGQGRYEQYF	TGTGCCAGCAGTTTAGTGGGACAGGGAAGGTACGAGCAGTACTTC
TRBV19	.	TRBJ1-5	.	CASRQEWGNQPQHF	TGTGCCAGTAGGCAAGAGTGGGGCAATCAGCCCCAGCATTTT
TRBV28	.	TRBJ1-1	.	CASSFQRFGGDTEAFF	TGTGCCAGCAGTTTTCAGCGGTTTGGGGGGGACACTGAAGCTTTCTTT
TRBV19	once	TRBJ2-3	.	CASSIRRAADTQYF	TGTGCCAGTAGTATTAGGAGGGCGGCGGATACGCAGTATTTT